The clone carrying this T cell receptor beta chain was found many times. The source of the sample is a study of identical twins. TCRdb called the 5' RACE reads again in MiXCR, with one record for every CDR3 protein. The data hold 690,000 or so distinct CDR3 sequences, with over 8.5% observed a single time. This sample also belongs to another study, concerning yellow fever vaccine responses in identical twins.

The receptor was isolated from a woman aged 18 to 35 in good health. Source material: PBMCs.

The CDR3 nucleotides read TGCGCCAGCAGCTTGGTTCGGTCGGGAGGGGGTCCCTACAATGAGCAGTTCTTC. Translation gives CASSLVRSGGGPYNEQFF. The V gene is TRBV5-1, the J gene TRBJ2-1; 8 nucleotides align to TRBD2. The J segment lost 2 bases and the V segment lost 0 bases, leaving 10 bases of the junction unmatched. Germline loops: CDR1 SGHRS, CDR2 YFSETQ. The CDR3 is 18 amino acids.